This T cell receptor (beta chain) was found in a study of CD8+ T cells in alopecia areata. Study in general: Tofacitinib lasted 6 to 18 months, then 6 months off drug. Overall study findings and caveats: The treated group had a single nonresponder, limiting CD8+ expansion-response conclusions.

cDNA reverse transcribed from extracted RNA served as the sequencing template. Clones were read by immunoSEQ multiplex PCR, and TCRdb kept only the in-frame ones, dropping some. The sample consists of about 97,000 clones, about 61% of them appearing once. The CDR3 covers 14 residues. V lost 5 bases, J lost 0 bases, and 8 bases lay in between. Looked up from germline, CDR1 is LGHNA and CDR2 is YSLEER. Note on this clone: The antigen remains undetermined.

Treatment described: oral pan-JAK inhibitor, 5-10 mg twice daily. Both peripheral blood and punch biopsies of lesional scalp skin were obtained from patients who had alopecia areata. This TCR was recovered from a human donor with alopecia areata. V and J are TRBV4-3 and TRBJ1-3; D is unresolved. Sequenced material: CD8+ T cells sorted from blood, taken at approximately week 60, from a patient treated with tofacitinib. CDR3: CASSVGPSGNTIYF. For the CDR3, the DNA is TGCGCCAGCAGCGTCGGGCCCTCTGGAAACACCATATATTTT.